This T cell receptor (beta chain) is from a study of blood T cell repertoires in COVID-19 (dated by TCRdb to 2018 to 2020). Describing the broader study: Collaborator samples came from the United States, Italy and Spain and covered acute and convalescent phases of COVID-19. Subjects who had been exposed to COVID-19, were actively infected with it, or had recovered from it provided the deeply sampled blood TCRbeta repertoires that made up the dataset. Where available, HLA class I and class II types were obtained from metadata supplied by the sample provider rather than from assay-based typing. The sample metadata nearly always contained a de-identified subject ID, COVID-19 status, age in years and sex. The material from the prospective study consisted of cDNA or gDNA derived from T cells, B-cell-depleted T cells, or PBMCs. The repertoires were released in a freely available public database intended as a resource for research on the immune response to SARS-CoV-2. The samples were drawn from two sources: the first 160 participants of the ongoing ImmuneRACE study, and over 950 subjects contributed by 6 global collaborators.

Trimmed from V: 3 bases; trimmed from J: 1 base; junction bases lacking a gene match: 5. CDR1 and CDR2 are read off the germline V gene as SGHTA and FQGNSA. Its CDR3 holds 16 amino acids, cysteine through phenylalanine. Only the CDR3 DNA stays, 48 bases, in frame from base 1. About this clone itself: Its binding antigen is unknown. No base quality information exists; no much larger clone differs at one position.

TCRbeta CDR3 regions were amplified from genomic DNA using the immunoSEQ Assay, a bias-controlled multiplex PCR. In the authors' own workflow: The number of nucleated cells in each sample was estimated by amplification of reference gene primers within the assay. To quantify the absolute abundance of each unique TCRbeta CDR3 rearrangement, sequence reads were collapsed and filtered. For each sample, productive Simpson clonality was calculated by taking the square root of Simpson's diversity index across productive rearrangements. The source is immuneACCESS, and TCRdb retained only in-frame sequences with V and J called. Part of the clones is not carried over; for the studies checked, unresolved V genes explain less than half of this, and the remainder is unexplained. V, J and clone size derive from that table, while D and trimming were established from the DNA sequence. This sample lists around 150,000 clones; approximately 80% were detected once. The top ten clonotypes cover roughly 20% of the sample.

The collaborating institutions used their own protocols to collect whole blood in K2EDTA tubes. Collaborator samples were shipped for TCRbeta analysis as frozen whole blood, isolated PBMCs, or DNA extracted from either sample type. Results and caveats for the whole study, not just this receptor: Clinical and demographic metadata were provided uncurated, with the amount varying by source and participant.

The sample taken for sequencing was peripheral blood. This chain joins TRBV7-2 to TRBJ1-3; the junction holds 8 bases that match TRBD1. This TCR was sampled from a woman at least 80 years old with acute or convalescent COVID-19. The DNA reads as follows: TGTGCCAGCAGCTTTGCGGGACAGGCGTCTGGAAACACCATATATTTT. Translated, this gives CASSFAGQASGNTIYF.